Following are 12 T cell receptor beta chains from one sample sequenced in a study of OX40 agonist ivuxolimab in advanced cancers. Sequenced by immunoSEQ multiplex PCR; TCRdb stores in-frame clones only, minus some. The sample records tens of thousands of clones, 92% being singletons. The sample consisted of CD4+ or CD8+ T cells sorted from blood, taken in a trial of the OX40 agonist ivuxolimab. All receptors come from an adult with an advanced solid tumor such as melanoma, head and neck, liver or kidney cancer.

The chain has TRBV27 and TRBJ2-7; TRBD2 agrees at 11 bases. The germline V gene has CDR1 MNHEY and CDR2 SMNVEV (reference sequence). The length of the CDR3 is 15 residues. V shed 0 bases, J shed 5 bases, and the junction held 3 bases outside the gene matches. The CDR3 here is CASSLSSGGANEQYF. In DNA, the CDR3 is TGTGCCAGCAGTTTATCTAGCGGGGGGGCCAACGAGCAGTACTTC.

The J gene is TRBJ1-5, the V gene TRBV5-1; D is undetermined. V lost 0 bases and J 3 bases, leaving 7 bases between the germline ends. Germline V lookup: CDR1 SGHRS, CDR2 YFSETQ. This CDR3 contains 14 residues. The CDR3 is CASSLVSDNQPQHF. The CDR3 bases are TGCGCCAGCAGCTTGGTTTCGGACAATCAGCCCCAGCATTTT.

CDR3 protein: CASSQEIAGGSSSYNEQFF. DNA of the CDR3: TGTGCCAGCAGCCAAGAGATAGCGGGGGGCTCTAGCTCCTACAATGAGCAGTTCTTC. The rearrangement joins TRBV4-2 to TRBJ2-1; 10 positions match TRBD2. Germline CDR1 LGHNA, CDR2 YNFKEQ. This CDR3 has 19 residues. V shed 0 bases, J shed 0 bases, and the junction held 8 bases outside the gene matches.

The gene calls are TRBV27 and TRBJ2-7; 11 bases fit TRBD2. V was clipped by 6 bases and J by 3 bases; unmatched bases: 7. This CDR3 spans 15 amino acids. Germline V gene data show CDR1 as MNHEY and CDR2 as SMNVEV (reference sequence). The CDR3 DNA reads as TGTGCCAGCAGCCTCTCTAGCGGGGGGAGCTACGAGCAGTACTTC. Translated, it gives CASSLSSGGSYEQYF.

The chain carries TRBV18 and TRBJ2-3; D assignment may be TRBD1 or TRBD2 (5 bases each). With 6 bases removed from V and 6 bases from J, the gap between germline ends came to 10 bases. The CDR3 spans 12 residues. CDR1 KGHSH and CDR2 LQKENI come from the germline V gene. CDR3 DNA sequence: TGTGCCAGCTCTCTGTGGGGGGATACGCAGTATTTT. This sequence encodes CASSLWGDTQYF.

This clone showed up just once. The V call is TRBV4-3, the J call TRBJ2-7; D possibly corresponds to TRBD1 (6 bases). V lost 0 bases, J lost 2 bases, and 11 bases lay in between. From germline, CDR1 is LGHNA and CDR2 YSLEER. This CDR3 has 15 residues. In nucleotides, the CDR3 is TGCGCCAGCAGCCAAGACCAGGACAGAGCCTACGAGCAGTACTTC. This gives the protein CASSQDQDRAYEQYF.

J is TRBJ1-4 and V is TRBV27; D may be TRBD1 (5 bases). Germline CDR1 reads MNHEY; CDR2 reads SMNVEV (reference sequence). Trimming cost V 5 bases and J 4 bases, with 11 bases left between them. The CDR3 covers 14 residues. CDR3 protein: CASSPGGSNEKLFF. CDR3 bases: TGTGCCAGCAGTCCCGGGGGAAGTAATGAAAAACTGTTTTTT.

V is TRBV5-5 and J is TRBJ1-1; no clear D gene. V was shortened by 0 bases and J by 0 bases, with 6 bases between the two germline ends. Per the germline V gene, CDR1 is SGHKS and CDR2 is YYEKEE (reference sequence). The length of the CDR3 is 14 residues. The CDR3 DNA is TGTGCCAGCAGCTTGGTGACGGTGAACACTGAAGCTTTCTTT. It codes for CASSLVTVNTEAFF.

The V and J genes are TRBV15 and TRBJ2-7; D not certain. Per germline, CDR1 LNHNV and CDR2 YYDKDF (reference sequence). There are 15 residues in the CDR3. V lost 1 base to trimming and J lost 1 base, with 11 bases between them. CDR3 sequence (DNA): TGTGCCACCAGCAGAGTCGAGCAGTTGTCCTACGAGCAGTACTTC. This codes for CATSRVEQLSYEQYF.

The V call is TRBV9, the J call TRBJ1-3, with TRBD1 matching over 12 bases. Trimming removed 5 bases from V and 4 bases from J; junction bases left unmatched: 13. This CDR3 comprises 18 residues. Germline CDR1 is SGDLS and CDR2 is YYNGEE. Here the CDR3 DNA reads TGTGCCAGCAGTCGCGGGACAGGGGGCGCGTATCCAGGAAACACCATATATTTT. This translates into CASSRGTGGAYPGNTIYF.

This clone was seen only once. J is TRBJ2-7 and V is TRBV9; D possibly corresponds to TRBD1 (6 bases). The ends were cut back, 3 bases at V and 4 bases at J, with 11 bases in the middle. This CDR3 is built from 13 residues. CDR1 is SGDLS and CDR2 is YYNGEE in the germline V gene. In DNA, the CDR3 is TGTGCCAGCAGCGGGGACAAGCTTTACGAGCAGTACTTC. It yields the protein CASSGDKLYEQYF.

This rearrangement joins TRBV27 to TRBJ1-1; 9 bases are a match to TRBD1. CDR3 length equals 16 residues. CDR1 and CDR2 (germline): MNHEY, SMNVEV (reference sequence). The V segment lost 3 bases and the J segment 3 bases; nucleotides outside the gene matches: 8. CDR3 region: CASSLPPQGADTEAFF. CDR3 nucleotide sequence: TGTGCCAGCAGTTTGCCCCCACAGGGGGCGGACACTGAAGCTTTCTTT.